Listed below are T cell receptor beta chains from one sample, sequenced in a study of PD-1 blockade in mismatch repair-deficient tumors. Some clones are missing from TCRdb's copy, which holds only in-frame ones; the method was immunoSEQ multiplex PCR. The sample includes under 9,500 clones, around 90% of them seen just once. No antigen has been identified for these receptors. This specimen consisted of cells cultured in vitro, obtained from a patient treated with pembrolizumab. Source of these receptors: an adult with mismatch repair-deficient cancer. The CDR3 runs from the conserved cysteine through the conserved F or W. D genes are given only for firm matches. Size is stated for part of the rows, as once, few or many counts, or as a class when the clone is expanded.

j_gene,v_gene,d_gene,abundance,CDR3nt,CDR3aa
TRBJ2-7,TRBV28,TRBD2,-,TGTGCCAGCAGTTTACTAGCGGGAGGGGTAGACGAGCAGTACTTC,CASSLLAGGVDEQYF
TRBJ2-2,TRBV5-1,TRBD1,-,TGCGCCAGCAGCACGGGACAGGGGGCACTGAACACCGGGGAGCTGTTTTTT,CASSTGQGALNTGELFF
TRBJ1-2,TRBV7-2,-,-,TGTGCCAGCAGCTTAGTAGGGTACTCAGGCTACACCTTC,CASSLVGYSGYTF
TRBJ1-1,TRBV7-2,-,once,TGTGCCAGCAGCTTTACTGTGATGAACACTGAAGCTTTCTTT,CASSFTVMNTEAFF
TRBJ1-2,TRBV11-3,-,-,TGTGCCAGCAGCCCGCCCGGGAGTTTCTATGGCTACACCTTC,CASSPPGSFYGYTF
TRBJ2-5,TRBV7-3,-,-,TGTGCCAGCAGCTCCTCCTCGGGACTGCAAGAGACCCAGTACTTC,CASSSSSGLQETQYF
TRBJ2-5,TRBV9,-,once,TGTGCCAGCAGCGTGACTGGCAAGGGGCAAGAGACCCAGTACTTC,CASSVTGKGQETQYF
TRBJ2-7,TRBV7-8,TRBD1,once,TGTGCCAGCAGCCAATTCCGGGACAGGAGCTCCTACGAGCAGTACTTC,CASSQFRDRSSYEQYF
TRBJ2-1,TRBV18,TRBD2,once,TGTGCCAGCTCAACCGCGACTAGCGGGAGGATTAATGAGCAGTTCTTC,CASSTATSGRINEQFF
TRBJ2-6,TRBV18,TRBD1,once,TGTGCCAGCTCACTGGGACAGGCTGGGGCCAACGTCCTGACTTTC,CASSLGQAGANVLTF
TRBJ1-2,TRBV20-1,-,-,TGCAGTGCTAAGGGGGACTACACCTTC,CSAKGDYTF
TRBJ1-1,TRBV19,-,-,TGTGCCAGTGGGGGACGGATGAACACTGAAGCTTTCTTT,CASGGRMNTEAFF
TRBJ1-2,TRBV19,TRBD1,-,TGTGCCAGTAGTGGGACAGGGGGCAATGGCTATGGCTACACCTTC,CASSGTGGNGYGYTF
TRBJ2-1,TRBV11-3,TRBD2,once,TGTGCCAGCAGCCCCGGTGTGAGCGGGAGGTATTGGGGCAATGAGCAGTTCTTC,CASSPGVSGRYWGNEQFF
TRBJ2-5,TRBV11-2,TRBD2,-,TGTGCCAGCAGCTTTAGCGGGGAGGCGGAGACCCAGTACTTC,CASSFSGEAETQYF
TRBJ2-3,TRBV27,-,-,TGTGCCAGCAGTTTATTGCGGGGAAGCACAGATACGCAGTATTTT,CASSLLRGSTDTQYF
TRBJ1-2,TRBV28,TRBD1,-,TGTGCCAGCATGACCGGGACAGGGAGGCTCAACTCTGGCTACACCTTC,CASMTGTGRLNSGYTF
TRBJ1-1,TRBV7-7,-,-,TGTGCTAGCAGCGAAGGGCTGGAATATGAAGCTTTCTTT,CASSEGLEYEAFF
TRBJ1-5,TRBV19,-,-,TGTGCCAGTAGTATATGGGTAGGGAACAATCAGCCCCAGCATTTT,CASSIWVGNNQPQHF
TRBJ2-7,TRBV5-4,-,-,TGTGCCAGCAGCTTGGACGGAACGGGGGAGCAGTACTTC,CASSLDGTGEQYF
TRBJ1-1,TRBV29-1,TRBD1,-,TGCAGCGGAGGGACAGTGGCGAACACTGAAGCTTTCTTT,CSGGTVANTEAFF
TRBJ2-5,TRBV5-6,-,-,TGTGCCAGCAGCTTGGCATTAGCGTCGGGTCAAGAGACCCAGTACTTC,CASSLALASGQETQYF
TRBJ2-3,TRBV15,-,-,TGTGCCACCAGCAGAGCCCAGGGGTCAGGCACAGATACGCAGTATTTT,CATSRAQGSGTDTQYF
TRBJ2-3,TRBV28,TRBD1,-,TGTGCCAGCCCTAAGACAGGGGCCTTAGCAGATACGCAGTATTTT,CASPKTGALADTQYF
TRBJ2-5,TRBV5-1,TRBD1,few,TGCGCCAGCAGCCAGACTGGTCAGGGGGCGAGGGAGACCCAGTACTTC,CASSQTGQGARETQYF
TRBJ1-5,TRBV18,-,once,TGTGCCAGCTCACCACAGGGGGGCAATCAGCCCCAGCATTTT,CASSPQGGNQPQHF
TRBJ2-2,TRBV28,-,-,TGTGCCAGCCGTCACAGCATCACCGGGGAGCTGTTTTTT,CASRHSITGELFF
TRBJ2-1,TRBV5-4,-,-,TGTGCCAGCAGCTCTACCCAGGACGGCAATGAGCAGTTCTTC,CASSSTQDGNEQFF
TRBJ2-7,TRBV5-1,-,-,TGCGCCAGCAGCTTGGTTCGCGGACCGGGCGAGCAGTACTTC,CASSLVRGPGEQYF
TRBJ1-2,TRBV30,-,once,TGTGCCTGGAGTGGATTGTATGGCTACACCTTC,CAWSGLYGYTF
TRBJ1-2,TRBV5-5,-,-,TGTGCCAGCAGCTTCGACGGACAGACTAACTATGGCTACACCTTC,CASSFDGQTNYGYTF
TRBJ2-5,TRBV5-1,-,once,TGCGCCAGCAGCGAGGGTCCGGCCCAGTACTTC,CASSEGPAQYF
TRBJ1-5,TRBV28,-,-,TGTGCCAGCAGCCCTAGAACTTGGTATAGCAATCAGCCCCAGCATTTT,CASSPRTWYSNQPQHF
TRBJ2-7,TRBV5-6,-,-,TGTGCCAGCAGCTGGTTTGGGTATTACGAGCAGTACTTC,CASSWFGYYEQYF
TRBJ1-5,TRBV21-1,-,-,TGTGCCAGCCCCCCAGGGGGGCCTAATAGCAATCAGCCCCAGCATTTT,CASPPGGPNSNQPQHF
TRBJ1-2,TRBV11-3,TRBD1,-,TGTGCCAGCAGCTTAAACAGGGGGCTCGGCTACACCTTC,CASSLNRGLGYTF
TRBJ1-3,TRBV29-1,-,-,TGCAGCGTTGAAGATCGGACAAAGAACACCATATATTTT,CSVEDRTKNTIYF